The rows below give T cell receptor beta chains drawn from one sample of a study of human thymus T cells. Sequencing was performed with immunoSEQ multiplex PCR; in TCRdb, only in-frame clones are kept and a portion is missing. The sample consists of 60,000 to 75,000 clones, around 95% of them appearing once. The sample was thymus tissue. These receptors all stem from a girl under three years old with a congenital heart defect but otherwise immunologically healthy. Each CDR3 is given with its conserved first and last residue. A D gene is named only where the DNA matches it firmly. Not all rows give a size; the values are once, few, many and, for expanded clones, a class.

j_call | d_call | v_call | cdr3_length | clone_size | cdr3_nt | cdr3_aa
TRBJ2-3 | TRBD1 | TRBV4-1 | 15 | - | TGCGCCAGCAGCCCTGAACAGGGGATCACAGATACGCAGTATTTT | CASSPEQGITDTQYF
TRBJ2-5 | - | TRBV19 | 15 | - | TGTGCCAGTAGGCCCCCAGGGGGAGGGGAAGAGACCCAGTACTTC | CASRPPGGGEETQYF
TRBJ2-1 | - | TRBV29-1 | 13 | - | TGCAGCGTTAGAGACAGGTCCTACAATGAGCAGTTCTTC | CSVRDRSYNEQFF
TRBJ2-1 | TRBD2 | TRBV7-2 | 13 | once | TGTGCCAGCAGCTACCTAGCGGGGGGAGGGCAGTTCTTC | CASSYLAGGGQFF
TRBJ2-3 | TRBD1 | TRBV27 | 16 | - | TGTGCCAGCAGTTTCGGGGGACAGGGTATCACAGATACGCAGTATTTT | CASSFGGQGITDTQYF
TRBJ2-3 | - | TRBV19 | 14 | - | TGTGCCAGTAGATCTCAGCAGTTGACAGATACGCAGTATTTT | CASRSQQLTDTQYF
TRBJ1-2 | - | TRBV5-6 | 15 | - | TGTGCCAGCAGCTTTTCGGGACTTAAGTCCTATGGCTACACCTTC | CASSFSGLKSYGYTF
TRBJ2-2 | TRBD2 | TRBV7-2 | 17 | - | TGTGCCAGCATCAGGACTAGCGGGAGGGAAATGGGCCGGGAGCTGTTTTTT | CASIRTSGREMGRELFF
TRBJ2-7 | TRBD2 | TRBV18 | 15 | - | TGTGCCAGCTCACCTGGTGCCAGCGGGGTCTACGAGCAGTACTTC | CASSPGASGVYEQYF
TRBJ1-2 | TRBD1 | TRBV28 | 13 | - | TGTGCCAGCAGAGACAGGGGCGGCTATGGCTACACCTTC | CASRDRGGYGYTF
TRBJ1-5 | - | TRBV7-9 | 13 | - | TGTGCCAGCAGCCCCCGTCTGGGTCAGCCCCAGCATTTT | CASSPRLGQPQHF
TRBJ2-3 | - | TRBV4-2 | 17 | once | TGTGCCAGCAGCCAGGGTGAAAGAGCGAATGGGACAGATACGCAGTATTTT | CASSQGERANGTDTQYF
TRBJ2-5 | - | TRBV5-1 | 18 | - | TGCGCCAGCAGCGCTTTCCCGCTGGGGGGTCAGAAGGAAGAGACCCAGTACTTC | CASSAFPLGGQKEETQYF
TRBJ2-7 | - | TRBV6-5 | 14 | - | TGTGCCAGCAGTCTATCTGGGACCTCCTACGAGCAGTACTTC | CASSLSGTSYEQYF
TRBJ2-7 | - | TRBV5-1 | 14 | once | TGCGCCAGCAGCTTGGGCAGGGGCTCCTACGAGCAGTACTTC | CASSLGRGSYEQYF